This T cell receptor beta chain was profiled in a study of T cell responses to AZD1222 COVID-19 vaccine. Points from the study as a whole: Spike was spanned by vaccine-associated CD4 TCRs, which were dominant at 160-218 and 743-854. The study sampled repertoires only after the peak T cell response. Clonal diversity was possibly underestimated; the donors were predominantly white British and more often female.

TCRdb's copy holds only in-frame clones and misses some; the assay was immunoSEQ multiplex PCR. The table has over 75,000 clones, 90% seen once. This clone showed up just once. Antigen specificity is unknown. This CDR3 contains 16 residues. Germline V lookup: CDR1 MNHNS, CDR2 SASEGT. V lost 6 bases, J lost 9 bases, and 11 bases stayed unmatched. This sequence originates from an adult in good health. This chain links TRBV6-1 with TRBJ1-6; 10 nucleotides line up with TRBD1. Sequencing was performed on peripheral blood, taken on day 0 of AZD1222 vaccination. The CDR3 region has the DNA TGTGCCAGCAGAGAACGGACAGGGGGTGTCGGTTCACCCCTCCACTTT. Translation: CASRERTGGVGSPLHF.